This section outlines one T cell receptor beta chain sequence together with its context. cDNA reverse transcribed from extracted RNA served as the sequencing template. Clones were sequenced by immunoSEQ multiplex PCR, and TCRdb holds only the in-frame ones, with some missing. The sample lists 150,000 to 200,000 clones, approximately 67% occurring once. Treatment specified: oral pan-JAK inhibitor, 5-10 mg twice daily. From PBMCs, CD4+ and CD8+ T cells were sorted. Trimming removed 5 bases from V and 2 bases from J; junction bases left unmatched: 2. Germline assignment: CDR1 SGHAT and CDR2 FQNNGV. This CDR3 is 13 amino acids long. The data derive from a study of CD8+ T cells in alopecia areata.

The V call is TRBV11-2, the J call TRBJ1-2; 7 bases align to TRBD1. The receptor comes from a human donor with alopecia areata. This material consisted of CD4+ T cells sorted from blood, taken around week 47, from a patient treated with tofacitinib. The CDR3, as DNA: TGTGCCAGCAGCCGGGACAGCAACTATGGCTACACCTTC. Its protein product is CASSRDSNYGYTF.